Listed here is a single T cell receptor (beta chain). This sample stems from a study of T cells in Graves' hyperthyroidism and ophthalmopathy. Germline CDR1 reads SGHRS; CDR2 reads YFSETQ. V lost 4 bases and J lost 3, with 5 bases in between. The CDR3 has 13 residues. Amplification of TCR beta CDR3 regions used RNA as the template. The HTBI set primed first-round TCR CDR3 RT-PCR. MiXCR was run by TCRdb on the multiplex PCR reads, yielding one entry per CDR3 protein. The data contain a few hundred thousand distinct CDR3 sequences, 15% to 20% of them singletons. The origin of this receptor is a woman between 50 and 59 years old with Graves' hyperthyroidism. Sequenced sample: blood. The rearrangement links TRBV5-1 to TRBJ1-6; no clear D gene. The CDR3 loop reads CASSANYNSPLHF. The CDR3 bases are TGCGCCAGCAGCGCAAACTATAATTCACCCCTCCACTTT.